This is a list of T cell receptor beta chains from one sample in a study of T-cell reconstitution after alpha-beta-depleted transplantation in children. Using its own MiXCR run on the PCR reads, TCRdb lists one record per CDR3 protein. The sample holds almost 500,000 distinct CDR3 sequences, under 15% seen once. Sequenced here: PBMCs from the stem cell graft donor, sampled from the stem cell graft. All receptors derive from a human donor who donated a stem cell graft to a child with combined immunodeficiency. The conserved cysteine and the conserved F or W are not part of the CDR3 here.

TRBJ1-5	TRBV12-3/TRBV12-4	ASSLGSAVDQPQH
TRBJ2-3	TRBV29-1	SVEFTSGKKNTDTQY
TRBJ2-1	TRBV12-3/TRBV12-4	ASRGTSGSSWDEQF
TRBJ1-5	TRBV20-1	GVGPPGDRPQH
TRBJ1-1	TRBV5-1	ASSRRTGLNTEAF
TRBJ2-1	TRBV6-5	ASSYIAGEDNEQF
TRBJ2-5	TRBV12-3/TRBV12-4	ASSFTKETQY
TRBJ2-1	TRBV7-7	ASSPDSGSYNEQF
TRBJ2-1	TRBV11-2	ASSSPLWQF
TRBJ2-7	TRBV5-1	ASSSTRQGDYAYEQY
TRBJ2-7	TRBV12-3/TRBV12-4	ASSFTDRYEQY
TRBJ2-1	TRBV11-2	ASIPNTGTTNEQF
TRBJ2-5	TRBV4-3	ASSQVPEQETQY
TRBJ2-3	TRBV5-1	ASSTSGGRDTQY
TRBJ2-7	TRBV7-7	ASSKPPSGGF
TRBJ1-5	TRBV3-1	ASSPSRGGNQPQH
TRBJ2-1	TRBV10-3	AISVLTSSSGEQF
TRBJ1-2	TRBV20-1	SARRQANYGYT